These 9 T cell receptor beta chains came from one sample sequenced in a study of blood T cell repertoires in COVID-19 (dated by TCRdb to the early 2020s). Libraries were made using the immunoSEQ multiplex PCR assay. TCRdb's version of the immuneACCESS table is confined to in-frame rearrangements and falls short of the full clone set. An unresolved V gene accounts for under half of the shortfall where checked; the remainder is of unknown origin. Here the sample has over 200,000 clones; 86% occur a single time. The top ten constitute over 7.5% of the sample. Sequencing was carried out using peripheral blood. The receptors come from a man between 35 and 55 years old who had recovered from COVID-19.

The gene calls are TRBV5-6 and TRBJ2-7, with D possibly TRBD1 on 5 matching bases. The germline CDR1 and CDR2 sequences are SGHDT and YYEEEE. The CDR3 totals 12 residues. V was shortened by 0 bases and J by 8 bases, with 9 bases between the two germline ends. CDR3 sequence (DNA): TGTGCCAGCAGCTTGGCCAAGGGGAAGCAGTACTTC. Translated, it gives CASSLAKGKQYF.

The chain uses TRBV15 and TRBJ1-1; the match to TRBD1 covers 9 bases. With V trimmed by 5 bases and J by 4 bases, 5 bases remained unmatched. Germline CDR1 LNHNV, CDR2 YYDKDF (reference sequence). The CDR3 totals 14 residues. In DNA form, the CDR3 reads TGTGCCACCAGCGCTGACAGGGGGATCACTGAAGCTTTCTTT. This gives the protein CATSADRGITEAFF.

The CDR3 loop is CASSYRTGGGYGYTF. For the CDR3, the DNA is TGTGCCAGCAGTTACCGGACAGGGGGCGGTTATGGCTACACCTTC. The V gene is TRBV6-5, the J gene TRBJ1-2, with 11 positions matching TRBD1. The CDR3 covers 15 residues. After removal of 2 bases from V and 5 bases from J, the junction contained 4 bases not matched to a gene. Per germline, CDR1 MNHEY and CDR2 SVGAGI.

The chain couples TRBV5-4 to TRBJ1-2, with TRBD1 as a possible D gene (5 bases). The CDR3 is 15 residues long. The germline V gene has CDR1 SGHNT and CDR2 YYREEE (reference sequence). Deletions cut 0 bases from V and 4 bases from J, with 13 bases between. The CDR3, as DNA: TGTGCCAGCAGCTTGGCGCAGGGAGGGCCCTATGGCTACACCTTC. Its translation: CASSLAQGGPYGYTF.

The chain combines TRBV30 with TRBJ1-6; TRBD1 might be the D (6 bases). Germline V gene lookup returns CDR1 GTSNPN and CDR2 SVGIG (reference sequence). The CDR3 is made up of 13 amino acids. Trimming cost V 7 bases and J 6 bases, with 13 bases left between them. In DNA, the CDR3 is TGTGCCTTCCTACAGGGCTCTAATTCACCCCTCCACTTT. Amino acid sequence: CAFLQGSNSPLHF.

The chain has TRBV28 and TRBJ1-2; tentative D call: TRBD1 (6 bases). The CDR3 has 11 residues. V was pared by 10 bases and J by 7 bases, with 13 bases between. The V gene's germline CDR1 is MDHEN and CDR2 SYDVKM. The DNA of the CDR3 is TGTGCCATCCTGGGGGCAGGTGGCTACACCTTC. This sequence encodes CAILGAGGYTF.

The chain couples TRBV5-1 to TRBJ1-4; D is possibly TRBD1 (5 bases). This CDR3 region has 15 residues. Germline V gene data show CDR1 as SGHRS and CDR2 as YFSETQ. Trimming cost V 2 bases and J 6 bases, with 14 bases left between them. This CDR3 is CASSLKGDEDEKLFF. The CDR3 DNA reads TGCGCCAGCAGCTTAAAAGGGGATGAGGATGAAAAACTGTTTTTT. Supplemented by reference TRBV5-1 and TRBJ1-4, the full variable domain reads KAGVTQTPRYLIKTRGQQVTLSCSPISGHRSVSWYQQTPGQGLQFLFEYFSETQRNKGNFPGRFSGRQFSNSRSEMNVSTLELGDSALYLCASSLKGDEDEKLFFGSGTQLSVL.

The chain uses TRBV6-4 and TRBJ2-7; TRBD1 agrees at 10 bases. Trimming took 4 bases from V and 3 from J; bases not matched to a gene: 9. This CDR3 contains 16 residues. Germline CDR1 and CDR2: MRHNA and SNTAGT. As DNA, the CDR3 is TGTGCCAGCAGTGTCCTCCGGGACAGGGGCAACTACGAGCAGTACTTC. Translated: CASSVLRDRGNYEQYF.

J is TRBJ1-2 and V is TRBV27, with D maybe TRBD1 (6 bases). Germline V lookup: CDR1 MNHEY, CDR2 SMNVEV (reference sequence). This CDR3 region has 14 residues. With 6 bases removed from V and 0 bases from J, the gap between germline ends came to 11 bases. CDR3 nucleotide sequence: TGTGCCAGCAGAGCAGGGGCATCTAACTATGGCTACACCTTC. This codes for CASRAGASNYGYTF.